These T cell receptor beta chains were read from a single sample in a study of T cell repertoires in cytomegalovirus infection. No antigens are known for them. TCRdb reprocessed the reads with MiXCR, giving one entry per CDR3 protein. The sample yields around 71,000 distinct CDR3 sequences, around 40% seen once. The source material was CD8+ T cells from cultured PBMCs, sampled from culture after CMV antigen stimulation. Every receptor here comes from a human donor in good health (CMV status not recorded). Some clones in this sample may be carry-over from other donors' samples. Each CDR3 is given with its conserved first and last residue. A D gene is named only where the DNA matches it firmly. Clone size appears in some rows only: once, few, many, or a class for an expanded clone.

abundance,j_gene,v_gene,d_gene,len,CDR3nt,CDR3aa
-,TRBJ1-1,TRBV4-3,-,14,TGCGCCAGCAGCCAAGGCGGCCAGAACACTGAAGCTTTCTTT,CASSQGGQNTEAFF
-,TRBJ2-5,TRBV10-3,-,12,TGTGCCATCAGTGATTGGGGGGAGACCCAGTACTTC,CAISDWGETQYF
many,TRBJ1-2,TRBV28,-,13,TGTGCCAGTCTTTCCAGGGACCTCTGGGGCTACACCTTC,CASLSRDLWGYTF
many,TRBJ1-1,TRBV7-2,-,13,TGTGCCAGCAGCTTAATACTGAACACTGAAGCTTTCTTT,CASSLILNTEAFF
-,TRBJ2-7,TRBV6-5,-,14,TGTGCCAGCAGTTCGTTCCGGGGCTTGTACGAGCAGTACTTC,CASSSFRGLYEQYF
-,TRBJ1-5,TRBV6-1,-,14,TGTGCCAGCAGCTTTGACGCCATAGGTCAGCCCCAGCATTTT,CASSFDAIGQPQHF
-,TRBJ1-2,TRBV9,-,17,TGTGCCAGCAGCGGTATCAGGGAGGAGGGGCAAGGATATGGCTACACCTTC,CASSGIREEGQGYGYTF
few,TRBJ2-2,TRBV7-8,-,14,TGTGCCAGCAGCCCTATTCCGGGCACCGGGGAGCTGTTTTTT,CASSPIPGTGELFF
-,TRBJ1-6,TRBV7-9,-,17,TGTGCCAGCAGCTTAGGGACAGTCGACTCCTATAATTCACCCCTCCACTTT,CASSLGTVDSYNSPLHF
-,TRBJ2-1,TRBV19,TRBD1,14,TGTGCCAGTAGTTGGCGACAGGGCTACAATGAGCAGTTCTTC,CASSWRQGYNEQFF
-,TRBJ1-3,TRBV6-6,-,17,TGTGCCAGCAGTTACCCGTCCCGGGGGTACTCTGGAAACACCATATATTTT,CASSYPSRGYSGNTIYF
-,TRBJ1-5,TRBV28,-,15,TGTGCCAGCAGTCCCGGGCCAGGGGGCAATCAGCCCCAGCATTTT,CASSPGPGGNQPQHF
-,TRBJ2-7,TRBV7-6,-,15,TGTGCCAGCAGCTCCCGGACGGGATCTACCTACGAGCAGTACTTC,CASSSRTGSTYEQYF
once,TRBJ2-3,TRBV20-1,-,14,TGCAGTGCTAGTAAGGCAGGGGTCACAGATACGCAGTATTTT,CSASKAGVTDTQYF
-,TRBJ2-1,TRBV7-9,TRBD2,17,TGTGCCAGCAGCTCTAGGACTAGCGGGGGGACCTACAATGAGCAGTTCTTC,CASSSRTSGGTYNEQFF
-,TRBJ2-1,TRBV2,-,16,TGTGCCAGCAGTGAACTAGTCCGGAGCTCCTACAATGAGCAGTTCTTC,CASSELVRSSYNEQFF
few,TRBJ2-1,TRBV7-8,TRBD2,15,TGTGCCAGCAGCGCTAACCGGGGGAGGGGCGATGAGCAGTTCTTC,CASSANRGRGDEQFF
-,TRBJ2-5,TRBV6-5,-,11,TGTGCCAGCTCACGTGGGGGCCCCGAGTACTTC,CASSRGGPEYF
-,TRBJ1-3,TRBV5-6,-,15,TGTGCCAGCAGCTTCGGACCTGACTCTGGAAACACCATATATTTT,CASSFGPDSGNTIYF
-,TRBJ1-2,TRBV5-3,-,13,TGTGCCAGCAGCTTGGAGACAGTCTATGGCTACACCTTC,CASSLETVYGYTF
few,TRBJ1-2,TRBV4-1,-,13,TGCGCCAGCAGCCAAGACCGGTGGGGCGGCTACACCTTC,CASSQDRWGGYTF
-,TRBJ1-3,TRBV4-3,-,15,TGCGCCAGCAGCCAAGGAAGAGCCTCCGGAAACACCATATATTTT,CASSQGRASGNTIYF
few,TRBJ2-1,TRBV27,TRBD2,16,TGTGCCAGCAGCCGACTAGCGGGGGGCCTCTACAATGAGCAGTTCTTC,CASSRLAGGLYNEQFF
-,TRBJ2-5,TRBV7-2,-,14,TGTGCCAGCAGCTTCCTGCCCAGAGCCGAGACCCAGTGCTTC,CASSFLPRAETQCF
-,TRBJ2-7,TRBV11-2,-,15,TGTGCCAGCAGCTTAATGTTTGGAGGGTACTACGAGCAGTACTTC,CASSLMFGGYYEQYF
-,TRBJ2-7,TRBV4-1,-,17,TGCGCCAGCAGCCAAGATACTGCGGGGCCACTCTCCTACGAGCAGTACTTC,CASSQDTAGPLSYEQYF
-,TRBJ2-3,TRBV7-9,TRBD2,18,TGTGCCAGCAGCTTACCGAGACTAGCGGGGGACCGGGGAGATACGCAGTATTTT,CASSLPRLAGDRGDTQYF
-,TRBJ2-1,TRBV7-9,-,14,TGTGCCAGCAGTCAGGGGATCGGACCACCTGAGCAGTTCTTC,CASSQGIGPPEQFF
-,TRBJ2-1,TRBV4-1,-,17,TGCGCCAGCAGCCAAGATGAGTCCAGCGCAGGGGCAAATGAGCAGTTCTTC,CASSQDESSAGANEQFF
few,TRBJ1-6,TRBV27,-,16,TGTGCCAGCAGTTTAAGGTGGGACATTAATAATTCACCCCTCCACTTT,CASSLRWDINNSPLHF
few,TRBJ2-7,TRBV7-2,-,12,TGTGCCAGCAGCTTACCGGGGACCGAGCAGTACTTC,CASSLPGTEQYF
-,TRBJ1-4,TRBV28,-,14,TGTGCCAGCAGTTTGGGGGGGGCTGATGAAAAACTGTTTTTT,CASSLGGADEKLFF
-,TRBJ1-1,TRBV11-2,TRBD1,14,TGTGCCAGCAGCTTGACAGGGGTCCGGACTGAAGCTTTCTTT,CASSLTGVRTEAFF
few,TRBJ1-6,TRBV27,TRBD1,15,TGTGCCAGCAGAGACGGGACAGGGGAAGCTTCACCCCTCCACTTT,CASRDGTGEASPLHF
-,TRBJ2-3,TRBV27,-,13,TGTGCCAGCAGTTTATCGAAGGCCGATACGCAGTATTTT,CASSLSKADTQYF
-,TRBJ2-2,TRBV7-9,-,10,TGTGCCGGCGGAGAGGGGGAGCTGTTTTTT,CAGGEGELFF
many,TRBJ2-3,TRBV7-2,-,15,TGTGCCAGCAGCTTAGTGTCGGACAGCACAGATACGCAGTATTTT,CASSLVSDSTDTQYF
-,TRBJ1-1,TRBV15,-,14,TGTGCCACCAGCAGAACACAGGGAGACACTGAAGCTTTCTTT,CATSRTQGDTEAFF
few,TRBJ2-7,TRBV6-5,-,16,TGTGCCAGCAGTTACTCATGGGACTTAAGCTCCTACGAGCAGTACTTC,CASSYSWDLSSYEQYF
-,TRBJ1-5,TRBV28,-,16,TGTGCCAGCAGTTTGGCCAACAGTGCTAGCAATCAGCCCCAGCATTTT,CASSLANSASNQPQHF
-,TRBJ1-5,TRBV20-1,-,16,TGCAGTGCTAGACCCCCGGAGGGTCGGCGCAATCAGCCCCAGCATTTT,CSARPPEGRRNQPQHF
-,TRBJ2-2,TRBV11-2,TRBD2,15,TGTGCCAGCAACCGAAGCCCCGGGGGGGTCGGGGAGCTGTTTTTT,CASNRSPGGVGELFF
few,TRBJ2-1,TRBV4-1,-,15,TGCGCCAGCAGCTACGACAGGAACTCCTACAATGAGCAGTTCTTC,CASSYDRNSYNEQFF
-,TRBJ2-3,TRBV9,-,14,TGTGCCAGCAGCGTAGGGGACAGCACAGATACGCAGTATTTT,CASSVGDSTDTQYF
once,TRBJ2-3,TRBV11-2,TRBD2,16,TGTGCCAGCGGGGGAGGGACTAGCGGAACTTCGGATACGCAGTATTTT,CASGGGTSGTSDTQYF
-,TRBJ2-1,TRBV7-8,-,12,TGTGCCAGCAGCCTACAGACCAATGAGCAGTTCTTC,CASSLQTNEQFF
few,TRBJ2-5,TRBV11-2,-,15,TGTGCCAGCAGCTTAGTGCCAGGAGTGATGGAGACCCAGTACTTC,CASSLVPGVMETQYF
-,TRBJ1-1,TRBV19,-,13,TGTGCCAGTAGTACAAGGACAGCCTTAGAGGTTTTCTTT,CASSTRTALEVFF
few,TRBJ2-7,TRBV20-1,-,20,TGCAGTGCTAGTTTAAGGTGGCGGTCCGGTTCTAGCCAGAACTCCTACGAGCAGTACTTC,CSASLRWRSGSSQNSYEQYF
-,TRBJ2-7,TRBV2,TRBD2,15,TGTGCCAGCGGGGGACTAGCGGGTGCCGCCTACAAGCAGTACTTC,CASGGLAGAAYKQYF
-,TRBJ2-7,TRBV4-1,TRBD2,15,TGCGCCAGCAGCCAAGATTGGGGACTAGCGGGGGGCTCGTACTTC,CASSQDWGLAGGSYF